This T cell receptor beta chain is drawn from a study of technical replicates of blood from several donors (dated by TCRdb to the late 2010s). V is shortened by 2 bases, J by 4 bases, and the region joining them spans 8 bases. The CDR3 covers 13 residues, taking in both the cysteine and the phenylalanine. Just CDR3 DNA is preserved here, 39 bases in frame from base 1. The germline V gene supplies CDR1 SNHLY and CDR2 FYNNEI. About this clone: The antigen it recognizes is unknown. Within one base of it there is no much larger clone, and no base qualities were kept.

The method behind the library was the immunoSEQ multiplex PCR assay. In TCRdb, the immuneACCESS table is reduced to in-frame sequences with V and J assigned. These tables do not hold every clone; where another copy was compared, an unresolved V gene accounts for under half, and the others remain unexplained. The sample table records more than 65,000 clones; nearly 98% of these occur just once. The ten most abundant clones make up around 0.28% of the sample. Source material: T cells isolated from PBMCs. The receptor's source is a human donor in good health. The chain is assembled from TRBV2 and TRBJ1-2, with no D gene named confidently. The sequence in DNA is TGTGCCAGCAGTGAAAAGCGATCCTATGGCTACACCTTC. This sequence encodes CASSEKRSYGYTF. Beyond the CDR3, the reference TRBV2 and TRBJ1-2 genes provide the residues; the full variable domain reads: EPEVTQTPSHQVTQMGQEVILRCVPISNHLYFYWYRQILGQKVEFLVSFYNNEISEKSEIFDDQFSVERPDGSNFTLKIRSTKLEDSAMYFCASSEKRSYGYTFGSGTRLTVV.